These 17 T cell receptor beta chains originate from one sample sequenced in a study of blood T cells in healthy people across ages. PCR was performed a second time for about 7 to 11 cycles using a sample-barcoded 5' primer and a J-beta primer mix. TCRdb used MiXCR to reprocess the 5' RACE reads, holding one entry per CDR3 protein. This sample has some 640,000 distinct CDR3 sequences; about 28% occur once, and the top ten carry 15% to 19%. The sample comprised blood. Receptors originate from a woman older than 75 in good health.

Worth noting for this clonotype: A much larger clone differs from this one at a single base, so this may be a read error. The V call is TRBV7-2, the J call TRBJ2-2, with 9 nucleotides matching TRBD1. After removal of 5 bases from V and 7 bases from J, the junction contained 8 bases not matched to a gene. The length of the CDR3 is 15 residues. Germline loops: CDR1 SGHTA, CDR2 FQGNSA. The CDR3 loop is CASSPQGAPGGELFF. CDR3 sequence (DNA): TGTGCCAGCAGCCCACAGGGGGCTCCTGGCGGGGAGCTGTTTTTT.

This clonotype occurred a few times. A much larger clone is a single base away; this may be a read error. This rearrangement joins TRBV28 to TRBJ2-7; D may be TRBD1 or TRBD2 (5 bases each). In germline, CDR1 is MDHEN, CDR2 SYDVKM. This CDR3 region has 11 residues. The V gene lost 8 bases and the J gene lost 6 bases, with 11 bases spanning the gap. CDR3 loop: CASERGGEQYF. The CDR3 coding sequence is TGTGCCAGCGAGAGGGGCGGCGAGCAGTACTTC.

This clonotype was picked up a small number of times. The V and J genes are TRBV20-1 and TRBJ2-7; no reliable D call. This CDR3 is built from 15 residues. CDR1 DFQATT and CDR2 SNEGSKA come from the germline V gene (reference sequence). With 3 bases removed from V and 1 base from J, the gap between germline ends came to 16 bases. The CDR3 spells CSARVDGLGSYEQYF. CDR3 sequence (DNA): TGCAGTGCTAGGGTTGACGGGCTAGGGTCCTACGAGCAGTACTTC.

For this clonotype: With a much larger clone just one base away, this may be a read error. V and J are TRBV11-2 and TRBJ1-5; 10 bases agree with TRBD1. This CDR3 has 15 amino acids. The V gene's germline CDR1 is SGHAT and CDR2 FQNNGV. J lost 7 bases, V lost 4 bases, and 7 bases had no gene match. The CDR3 sequence is CASSSRTGGRQPQHF. The CDR3, as DNA: TGTGCCAGCAGCTCGAGGACAGGGGGGCGGCAGCCCCAGCATTTT.

A remark on this clonotype: An end of the junction differs from the germline gene, which may be a read error. The rearrangement joins TRBV12-3 or TRBV12-4 to TRBJ2-3, with 7 bases lining up with TRBD2. This CDR3 is 16 amino acids long. CDR3 bases: TGTGCCAGCAGTTTGAGGTCTAGCGGAAGCACAGATGCGCAGTATTTT. The encoded protein is CASSLRSSGSTDAQYF.

This clonotype has ten or more counts. The V gene is TRBV7-2, the J gene TRBJ2-5, with 8 bases that match TRBD2. Trimming at V came to 3 bases and at J to 5 bases, leaving 14 bases not matched to a gene. CDR3 size: 17 residues. Germline lookup yields CDR1 SGHTA and CDR2 FQGNSA. CDR3 region: CASSLNGRGDLGETQYF. CDR3 in DNA: TGTGCCAGCAGCTTGAATGGGCGGGGGGACCTGGGGGAGACCCAGTACTTC.

The chain couples TRBV5-1 to TRBJ2-5; D remains unclear. Trimming took off 5 bases at V and 11 bases at J, with 19 bases between the two ends. The CDR3 totals 13 residues. Germline V gene lookup returns CDR1 SGHRS and CDR2 YFSETQ. CDR3 in amino acids: CASSTAAKGEQYF. The CDR3 DNA is TGCGCCAGCAGTACGGCCGCGAAGGGTGAGCAGTACTTC.

V is TRBV2 and J is TRBJ1-4, with D maybe TRBD1 (5 bases). V lost 5 bases to trimming and J lost 1 base, with 14 bases between them. The CDR3 is 16 residues long. CDR1 and CDR2 (germline): SNHLY, FYNNEI. This CDR3 reads CASSLQAGVTNEKLFF. The CDR3 nucleotides are TGTGCCAGCAGTCTACAGGCGGGTGTAACTAATGAAAAACTGTTTTTT.

This clonotype showed up many times. The chain has TRBV24-1 and TRBJ2-1; TRBD2 might be the D (7 bases). This CDR3 comprises 16 residues. Trimming shortened V by 3 bases and J by 8 bases, and 19 bases separated the two germline ends. Germline-derived CDR1 and CDR2 are KGHDR and SFDVKD. For the CDR3, the DNA is TGTGCCACCAGTGATGGGGGGGGGGCCAGATATGATGAGCAGTTCTTC. Protein: CATSDGGGARYDEQFF.

This clonotype was observed a single time. V is TRBV12-3 or TRBV12-4 and J is TRBJ2-3; TRBD2 aligns across 13 bases. Trimming took 3 bases from V and 4 from J; bases not matched to a gene: 22. This CDR3 region has 22 residues. The CDR3 region is CASSLRSGVGTSGAGGADTQYF. For the CDR3, the DNA is TGTGCCAGCAGTTTGAGATCCGGTGTAGGGACTAGCGGGGCGGGGGGAGCAGATACGCAGTATTTT.

Remarks on this clonotype: A read error may be the cause here, since a much bigger clone is one base away. V is TRBV18 and J is TRBJ2-5, with TRBD2 as a possible D gene (6 bases). The CDR3 runs to 14 residues. The germline V and J ends were trimmed by 3 bases and 10 bases, with 18 bases remaining between them. CDR1 is KGHSH, CDR2 LQKENI, per germline. CDR3 in DNA: TGTGCCAGCTCACCGGCTCTAGCGACCCTAGGCCAGTACTTC. The encoded protein is CASSPALATLGQYF.

This clonotype was counted only a few times. A much larger clonotype is one base distant, so this may be a read error. The chain joins TRBV7-9 to TRBJ2-6; D is unclear. Trimming stripped 0 bases from V and 0 bases from J, with 6 bases between. The CDR3 has 16 amino acids. Per germline, CDR1 SEHNR and CDR2 FQNEAQ (reference sequence). The CDR3 DNA is TGTGCCAGCAGCTTAGCTTGGGGCTCTGGGGCCAACGTCCTGACTTTC. Amino acids: CASSLAWGSGANVLTF.

This clonotype was observed a handful of times. A read error may be the cause here, since a much bigger clone is one base away. The chain employs TRBV27 and TRBJ2-5; D is possibly TRBD2 (6 bases). Trimming took off 6 bases at V and 11 bases at J, with 22 bases between the two ends. Per the germline V gene, CDR1 is MNHEY and CDR2 is SMNVEV (reference sequence). This CDR3 spans 14 amino acids. CDR3 nucleotide sequence: TGTGCCAGCAGCTCACGGCGGGGCGGGCAGGAGCAGTACTTC. It is translated as CASSSRRGGQEQYF.

The chain has TRBV7-3 and TRBJ2-5; 9 bases align to TRBD2. The CDR3 consists of 14 residues. CDR1 is SGHTA, CDR2 FQGTGA, per germline. With V trimmed by 3 bases and J by 5 bases, 4 bases remained unmatched. CDR3 DNA: TGTGCCAGCAGCTTTAGCGGGGGCTTTGAGACCCAGTACTTC. Translation: CASSFSGGFETQYF.

This clonotype has a count of ten or more. The chain has TRBV28 and TRBJ2-7; D is possibly TRBD1 (5 bases). Trimming left V 10 bases short and J 7 bases short, with 20 bases between. The CDR3 is made up of 13 amino acids. CDR1 is MDHEN, CDR2 SYDVKM, per germline. The CDR3 protein is CATLDTGSREQYF. For the CDR3, the DNA is TGTGCCACCTTAGATACAGGTTCTCGGGAGCAGTACTTC.

This clonotype was counted between two and nine times. The chain links TRBV5-1 to TRBJ1-2, with TRBD1 matching 7 bases. Germline assignment: CDR1 SGHRS and CDR2 YFSETQ. V shed 0 bases, J shed 2 bases, and the junction held 13 bases outside the gene matches. The CDR3 consists of 18 residues. The CDR3 bases are TGCGCCAGCAGCTTGGGAGCTCCGCGACAGGGCTTGAACTATGGCTACACCTTC. Encoded protein: CASSLGAPRQGLNYGYTF.

This clonotype has at least ten counts. This CDR3 is CASSRRTGGTEAFF. DNA of the CDR3: TGTGCCAGCAGCCGACGGACAGGGGGCACTGAAGCTTTCTTT. V and J are TRBV12-3 or TRBV12-4 and TRBJ1-1, with 10 bases identical to TRBD1. The CDR3 runs 14 residues. Trimming at V came to 6 bases and at J to 4 bases, leaving 5 bases not matched to a gene.